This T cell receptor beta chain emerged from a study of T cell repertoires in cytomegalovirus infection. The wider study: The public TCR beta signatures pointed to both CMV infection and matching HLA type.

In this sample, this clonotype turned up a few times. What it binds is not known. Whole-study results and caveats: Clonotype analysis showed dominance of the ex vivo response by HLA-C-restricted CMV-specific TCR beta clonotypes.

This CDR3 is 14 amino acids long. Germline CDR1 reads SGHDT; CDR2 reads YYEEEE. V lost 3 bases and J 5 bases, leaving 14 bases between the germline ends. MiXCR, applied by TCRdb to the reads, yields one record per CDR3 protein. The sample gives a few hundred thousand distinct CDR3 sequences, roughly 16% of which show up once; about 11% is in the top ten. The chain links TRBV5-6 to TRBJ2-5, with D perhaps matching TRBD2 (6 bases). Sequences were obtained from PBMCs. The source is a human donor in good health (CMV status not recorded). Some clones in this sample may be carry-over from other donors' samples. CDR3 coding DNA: TGTGCCAGCAGCTCCTTTCCGGGACTGGAGACCCAGTACTTC. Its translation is CASSSFPGLETQYF.